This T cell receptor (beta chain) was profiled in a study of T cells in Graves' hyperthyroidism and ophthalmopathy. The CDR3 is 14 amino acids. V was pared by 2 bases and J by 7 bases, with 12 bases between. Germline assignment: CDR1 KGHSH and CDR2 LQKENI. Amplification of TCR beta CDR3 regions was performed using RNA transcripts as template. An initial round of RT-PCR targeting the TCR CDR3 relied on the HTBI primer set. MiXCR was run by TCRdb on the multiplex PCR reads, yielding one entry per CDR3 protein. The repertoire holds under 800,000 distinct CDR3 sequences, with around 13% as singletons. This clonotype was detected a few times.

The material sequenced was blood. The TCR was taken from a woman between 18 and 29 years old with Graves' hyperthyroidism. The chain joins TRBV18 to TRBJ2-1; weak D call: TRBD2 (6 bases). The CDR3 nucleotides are TGTGCCAGCTCACCAGACGGGGGTTTGAATGAGCAGTTCTTC. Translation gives CASSPDGGLNEQFF.